This note documents a single T cell receptor (beta chain) sequence. Antigen: not known. Germline V CDR1 and CDR2: SGHAT, FQNNGV. The CDR3 contains 19 residues. With V trimmed by 4 bases and J by 2 bases, 13 bases remained unmatched. This record belongs to a study of type 1 regulatory T cells. About the research overall: T-allo10 is an in vitro-generated, Tr1-enriched CD4 T cell product specific for alloantigen.

MiXCR was run by TCRdb on the reads, yielding one entry per CDR3 protein. The sample records some 22,000 distinct CDR3 sequences, roughly two thirds being singletons. Graft donor-derived T-allo10 cells were described as host-alloantigen-specific, anergic, and alloantigen-specifically suppressive. Material for sequencing was cultured T cells, either the whole culture or a sorted T cell fraction (not recorded which). As for subset: Tr1-enriched cell product generated in vitro against host alloantigens. The clonotype was recovered from a human donor in good health. The chain links TRBV11-2 to TRBJ2-3; 12 bases are shared with TRBD2. The CDR3 coding sequence is TGTGCCAGCAGCTCCCGACTAGCGGGGGCCCAACTATCCACAGATACGCAGTATTTT. Its translation is CASSSRLAGAQLSTDTQYF.